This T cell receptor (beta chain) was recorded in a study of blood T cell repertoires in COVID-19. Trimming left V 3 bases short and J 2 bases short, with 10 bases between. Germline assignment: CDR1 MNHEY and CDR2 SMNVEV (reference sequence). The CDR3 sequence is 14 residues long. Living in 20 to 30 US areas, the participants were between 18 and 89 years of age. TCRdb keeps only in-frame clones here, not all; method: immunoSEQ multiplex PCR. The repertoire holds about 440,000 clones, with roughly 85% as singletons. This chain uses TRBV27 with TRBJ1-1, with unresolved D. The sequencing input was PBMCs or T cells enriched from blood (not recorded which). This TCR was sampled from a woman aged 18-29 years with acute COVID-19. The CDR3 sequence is CASSFGTVNTEAFF. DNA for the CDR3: TGTGCCAGCAGTTTCGGAACAGTAAACACTGAAGCTTTCTTT.